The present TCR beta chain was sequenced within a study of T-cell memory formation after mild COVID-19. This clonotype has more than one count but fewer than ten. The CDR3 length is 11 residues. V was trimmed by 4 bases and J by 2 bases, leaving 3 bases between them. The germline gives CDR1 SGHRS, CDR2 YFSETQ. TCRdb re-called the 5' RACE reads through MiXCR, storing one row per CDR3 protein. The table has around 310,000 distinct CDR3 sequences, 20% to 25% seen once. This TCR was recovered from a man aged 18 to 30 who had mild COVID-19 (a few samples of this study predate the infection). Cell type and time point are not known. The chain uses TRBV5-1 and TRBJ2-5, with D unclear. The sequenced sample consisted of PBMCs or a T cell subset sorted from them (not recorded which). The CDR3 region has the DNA TGCGCCAGCAGCATGCAAGAGACCCAGTACTTC. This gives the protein CASSMQETQYF.